The T cell receptor (beta chain) described here comes from a study of cytomegalovirus exposure and HLA in healthy donors. After removal of 5 bases from V and 8 bases from J, the junction contained 8 bases not matched to a gene. CDR3 length: 13 residues. The V gene's germline CDR1 is MNHNS and CDR2 SASEGT. The PCR employed 60 Vbeta primers together with 13 Jbeta primers. Profiling relied on immunoSEQ multiplex PCR, and the TCRdb table lists in-frame clones only, not all of them. The table includes around 100,000 clones, approximately 81% detected once. The chain has TRBV6-1 and TRBJ1-2, with 7 bases identical to TRBD1. The sequencing input was PBMCs. The clonotype was recovered from a female donor in good health and CMV-seropositive. CDR3 nucleotides: TGTGCCAGCAGTATTCGACAGGGAGGAGGCTACACCTTC. Its translation is CASSIRQGGGYTF.